One and the same sample provided the 19 T cell receptor beta chains below, sequenced in a study of OX40 agonist ivuxolimab in advanced cancers. Produced via immunoSEQ multiplex PCR; TCRdb's table is partial and in-frame only. In the table there are 69,000 or so clones, about 85% of which are singletons. The material was CD4+ or CD8+ T cells sorted from blood, obtained in a trial of the OX40 agonist ivuxolimab. The receptors derive from an adult with an advanced solid tumor such as melanoma, head and neck, liver or kidney cancer.

The rearrangement joins TRBV19 to TRBJ2-5; D ambiguous. This CDR3 is 12 amino acids long. The germline gives CDR1 LNHDA, CDR2 SQIVND (reference sequence). With 2 bases removed from V and 4 bases from J, the gap between germline ends came to 5 bases. As DNA, the CDR3 is TGTGCCAGTAGTATATCGGCAGAGACCCAGTACTTC. The encoded protein is CASSISAETQYF.

The rearrangement links TRBV5-1 to TRBJ2-1, with D possibly matching TRBD1 (6 bases). Trimming took off 0 bases at V and 7 bases at J, with 14 bases between the two ends. The CDR3 spans 15 residues. Germline values: CDR1 SGHRS, CDR2 YFSETQ. CDR3 in DNA: TGCGCCAGCAGCTTGGGGACAGAGCTCAGGAATGAGCAGTTCTTC. Translation gives CASSLGTELRNEQFF. Complete variable domain (other parts from reference TRBV5-1 and TRBJ2-1): KAGVTQTPRYLIKTRGQQVTLSCSPISGHRSVSWYQQTPGQGLQFLFEYFSETQRNKGNFPGRFSGRQFSNSRSEMNVSTLELGDSALYLCASSLGTELRNEQFFGPGTRLTVL.

The rearrangement joins TRBV4-2 to TRBJ2-1; D might be TRBD2 (5 bases). Trimming removed 4 bases from V and 0 bases from J, with 16 bases in between. CDR1 and CDR2 from the germline V gene are LGHNA and YNFKEQ. CDR3 length: 17 residues. The CDR3 DNA sequence: TGTGCCAGCAGCCCGCTGGGCGGGCGGAGCTCCTACAATGAGCAGTTCTTC. Translation gives CASSPLGGRSSYNEQFF.

This clone appeared a few times. The chain is built from TRBV29-1 and TRBJ1-1; D perhaps matches TRBD1 (5 bases). V was pared by 4 bases and J by 1 base, with 7 bases between. This CDR3 contains 12 residues. Per the germline V gene, CDR1 is SQVTM and CDR2 is ANQGSEA. In DNA form, the CDR3 reads TGCAGCGTTGGGGGCGGGAACACTGAAGCTTTCTTT. Translation: CSVGGGNTEAFF.

The chain links TRBV7-3 to TRBJ2-7, with TRBD1 matching over 11 bases. The CDR3 loop spans 13 amino acids. Germline assignment: CDR1 SGHTA and CDR2 FQGTGA. V trimming: 7 bases; J trimming: 7 bases; junction bases outside the gene matches: 6. CDR3 sequence: CASKIGTGGEQYF. CDR3 sequence (DNA): TGTGCCAGCAAAATCGGGACAGGGGGTGAGCAGTACTTC.

The chain carries TRBV27 and TRBJ1-2; 8 positions agree with TRBD1. Unmatched junction bases numbered 9, after V lost 5 bases and J lost 7 bases. This CDR3 region has 14 residues. Germline assignment: CDR1 MNHEY and CDR2 SMNVEV (reference sequence). The CDR3 here is CASSPPGQVSGYTF. CDR3 nucleotide sequence: TGTGCCAGCAGTCCACCGGGACAGGTATCTGGCTACACCTTC.

J is TRBJ1-6 and V is TRBV5-1, with D perhaps TRBD1 (5 bases). Trimming left V 0 bases short and J 7 bases short, with 11 bases between. The CDR3 sequence is 15 residues long. Germline assignment: CDR1 SGHRS and CDR2 YFSETQ. CDR3 coding DNA: TGCGCCAGCAGCTTGGAGGCAGGGTGGAATTCACCCCTCCACTTT. Translating gives CASSLEAGWNSPLHF.

This chain uses TRBV4-1 with TRBJ1-1; a weak D match, TRBD1 (5 bases). Germline assignment: CDR1 MGHRA and CDR2 YSYEKL. Trimming took 1 base from V and 11 from J, leaving 17 bases between them. This CDR3 is built from 14 residues. CDR3 region: CASSQVVNGAAAFF. The CDR3 bases are TGCGCCAGCAGCCAAGTGGTAAACGGGGCCGCGGCTTTCTTT.

V is TRBV7-2 and J is TRBJ2-1, with TRBD1 identical over 7 bases. CDR1 and CDR2 (germline): SGHTA, FQGNSA. The CDR3 sequence is 14 residues long. After removal of 5 bases from V and 7 bases from J, the junction contained 8 bases not matched to a gene. The CDR3 is CASSPAPGGNEQFF. DNA for the CDR3: TGTGCCAGCAGCCCAGCCCCAGGGGGTAATGAGCAGTTCTTC. Full variable domain (rest looked up from reference TRBV7-2 and TRBJ2-1): GAGVSQSPSNKVTEKGKDVELRCDPISGHTALYWYRQSLGQGLEFLIYFQGNSAPDKSGLPSDRFSAERTGGSVSTLTIQRTQQEDSAVYLCASSPAPGGNEQFFGPGTRLTVL.

The chain joins TRBV2 to TRBJ2-5; unclear D gene. The germline gives CDR1 SNHLY, CDR2 FYNNEI. The CDR3 consists of 15 residues. Deletions cut 3 bases from V and 5 bases from J, with 16 bases between. Here the CDR3 DNA reads TGTGCCAGCAGTGATAGGTTTAAGATCCAGGAGACCCAGTACTTC. Protein sequence: CASSDRFKIQETQYF.

This clone was seen more than once but under ten times. The chain uses TRBV2 and TRBJ2-1, with TRBD2 matching over 9 bases. Germline V CDR1 and CDR2: SNHLY, FYNNEI. The J segment lost 4 bases and the V segment lost 3 bases, leaving 7 bases of the junction unmatched. CDR3 length: 16 residues. The CDR3 bases are TGTGCCAGCAGTGAGGAGAGCGGGGGGCCTTACAATGAGCAGTTCTTC. Translating gives CASSEESGGPYNEQFF.

This clone was picked up a small number of times. V and J are TRBV28 and TRBJ1-3; D gene ambiguous. This CDR3 comprises 15 residues. The germline gives CDR1 MDHEN, CDR2 SYDVKM. The V gene lost 1 base and the J gene lost 0 bases, with 7 bases spanning the gap. The DNA of the CDR3 is TGTGCCAGCAGTTTATCCCCCTACTCTGGAAACACCATATATTTT. The encoded protein is CASSLSPYSGNTIYF.

CDR3 sequence (DNA): TGCGCCAGCAGCTTTAGCGGGAGCGGTGAGACCCAGTACTTC. It encodes CASSFSGSGETQYF. The gene calls are TRBV5-1 and TRBJ2-5; the match to TRBD2 covers 9 bases. CDR3 length: 14 amino acids. In germline, CDR1 is SGHRS, CDR2 YFSETQ. The junction had 4 bases not matched to a gene; V was cut back by 2 bases and J by 5 bases.

Here the CDR3 reads CASSQDWGDYGYTF. DNA of the CDR3: TGTGCCAGCAGCCAAGATTGGGGAGACTATGGCTACACCTTC. The gene calls are TRBV4-2 and TRBJ1-2; D not resolved. Germline CDR1 and CDR2: LGHNA and YNFKEQ. The CDR3 runs 14 residues. The germline V and J ends were trimmed by 0 bases and 3 bases, with 8 bases remaining between them.

The gene calls are TRBV11-1 and TRBJ2-1; 9 nucleotides agree with TRBD2. V was clipped by 6 bases and J by 7 bases; unmatched bases: 13. CDR1 and CDR2 (germline): SGHAT, FQDESV (reference sequence). This CDR3 comprises 16 residues. CDR3 sequence: CASSLIAGVLGNEQFF. CDR3 bases: TGTGCCAGCAGTCTTATAGCGGGAGTTTTGGGAAATGAGCAGTTCTTC.

This rearrangement joins TRBV2 to TRBJ2-2; 7 bases match TRBD2. V lost 6 bases to trimming and J lost 6 bases; unmatched junction nucleotides: 7. The CDR3 covers 14 residues. The V gene's germline CDR1 is SNHLY and CDR2 FYNNEI. CDR3 amino acids: CASSLQGRAGELFF. The CDR3 region has the DNA TGTGCCAGCAGCCTACAAGGGAGGGCCGGGGAGCTGTTTTTT.

CDR3 DNA sequence: TGTGCCAGGTTGGGAGGGCTGATTAGGACAGATACGCAGTATTTT. Translated, it gives CARLGGLIRTDTQYF. The chain links TRBV6-1 to TRBJ2-3, with TRBD2 identical over 7 bases. The V gene's germline CDR1 is MNHNS and CDR2 SASEGT. The V gene end was trimmed by 9 bases and the J gene end by 3 bases; junction bases not matched to a gene: 12. The CDR3 runs 15 residues.

The chain joins TRBV11-2 to TRBJ2-7; D is perhaps TRBD2 (5 bases). The CDR3 is 13 residues long. Looked up from germline, CDR1 is SGHAT and CDR2 is FQNNGV. With 3 bases removed from V and 1 base from J, the gap between germline ends came to 7 bases. The CDR3 nucleotides read TGTGCCAGCAGCTTCGGACTTTCCTACGAGCAGTACTTC. This translates into CASSFGLSYEQYF.

The chain has TRBV7-3 and TRBJ1-6; weak D call: TRBD1 (6 bases). The CDR3 length is 14 residues. Trimming shortened V by 4 bases and J by 14 bases, and 18 bases separated the two germline ends. From germline, CDR1 is SGHTA and CDR2 FQGTGA. CDR3 in amino acids: CASSSGDSRGSLHF. Here the CDR3 DNA reads TGTGCCAGCAGCTCCGGGGACTCCAGGGGATCCCTCCACTTT.